A single T cell receptor beta chain is shown here with its context. The antigen is undetermined. The data stem from a study of monozygotic twins with inflammatory bowel disease. Germline V gene lookup returns CDR1 SEHNR and CDR2 FQNEAQ (reference sequence). This CDR3 is 15 amino acids long. TCR libraries were prepared from 3,500 to 4,500 ng total RNA each. From its re-call of the 5' RACE reads, TCRdb lists each CDR3 protein once, without DNA. The sample includes some 89,000 distinct CDR3 sequences. General observations from the study: Patient-specific immunosuppressive treatments may have made repertoires more variable.

The receptor comes from a human donor with ulcerative colitis or Crohn's disease, or a healthy co-twin of an affected twin (not recorded which). The sequencing sample was made of blood. The V and J genes are TRBV7-9 and TRBJ2-1. CDR3 in amino acids: CASSLRTEVYNEQFF.